This record concerns one T cell receptor beta chain sequence. These data belong to a study of blood T cell repertoires in COVID-19. The V gene's germline CDR1 is SGHRS and CDR2 YFSETQ. The ends lost 5 bases at V and 5 bases at J; junction bases unmatched: 6. The CDR3 has 14 residues. Original handling: Amplified reference gene primers provided the basis for estimating nucleated cell counts. The method was immunoSEQ multiplex PCR; TCRdb's version includes in-frame clones alone and lacks a portion of them. The V and J calls and the clone size are those of that table, but D and trimming were determined from the DNA. The sample records some 70,000 clones, about 88% being singletons.

This TCR derives from a man between 65 and 85 years old with active or convalescent COVID-19. The sample taken for sequencing was peripheral blood. This chain links TRBV5-1 with TRBJ1-1, with 10 bases identical to TRBD1. DNA of the CDR3: TGCGCCAGCAGGCTGGACAGGGGGTTGACTGAAGCTTTCTTT. Its protein is CASRLDRGLTEAFF.